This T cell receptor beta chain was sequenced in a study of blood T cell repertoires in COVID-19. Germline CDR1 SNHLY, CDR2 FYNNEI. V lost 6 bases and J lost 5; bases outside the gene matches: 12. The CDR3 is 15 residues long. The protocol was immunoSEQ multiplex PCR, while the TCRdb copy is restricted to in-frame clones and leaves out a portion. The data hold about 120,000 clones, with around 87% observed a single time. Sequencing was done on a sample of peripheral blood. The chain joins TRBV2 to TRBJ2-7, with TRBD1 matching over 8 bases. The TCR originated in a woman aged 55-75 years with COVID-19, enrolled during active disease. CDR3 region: CASSPDRGHRNEQYF. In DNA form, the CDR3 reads TGTGCCAGCAGCCCAGACAGGGGTCACCGAAACGAGCAGTACTTC.